This T cell receptor beta chain emerged from a study of blood T cell repertoires in COVID-19. V gave up 0 bases and J gave up 4 bases, with 8 bases separating them. The germline gives CDR1 SGHTS, CDR2 YDEGEE. The CDR3 is 14 amino acids. The repertoire was sequenced with immunoSEQ multiplex PCR; TCRdb's copy has only in-frame clones and lacks some. The table shows approximately 100,000 clones, with roughly 80% occurring only once. This clonotype originated in a woman aged 80 or over with active or convalescent COVID-19. The material sequenced was peripheral blood. The rearrangement links TRBV5-8 to TRBJ1-3; no definite D call. The CDR3 DNA follows: TGTGCCAGCAGCTTGGAATACTCGGGAAACACCATATATTTT. This gives the protein CASSLEYSGNTIYF.